A single count supports the clone carrying this T cell receptor (beta chain). This sample is part of a study of blood T cell repertoires in COVID-19. Study background: Sites in the United States, Italy and Spain provided acute and convalescent COVID-19 samples. In each case, the material was cDNA or gDNA derived from T cells, B-cell-depleted T cells, or PBMCs.

In the authors' methods: Amplification with reference gene primers provided the estimates of nucleated cell counts. Data came from immunoSEQ multiplex PCR; TCRdb stores just in-frame clones and leaves some out. The V and J calls and the clone size are those of that table, but D and trimming were determined from the DNA. Of 100,000 to 120,000 clones listed, around 80% are singletons. Per the germline V gene, CDR1 is GTSNPN and CDR2 is SVGIG (reference sequence). V was clipped by 1 base and J by 9 bases; unmatched bases: 10. CDR3 length: 15 residues. This chain links TRBV30 with TRBJ2-1, with 9 bases matching TRBD2. Input material: peripheral blood. This clonotype originated in a woman older than 75 with acute or convalescent COVID-19. CDR3 coding DNA: TGTGCCTGGAGTGCAGGCCGAGCGGGAGGCAGTGAGCAGTTCTTC. This translates into CAWSAGRAGGSEQFF. The whole variable domain, remainder taken from reference TRBV30 and TRBJ2-1, is SQTIHQWPATLVQPVGSPLSLECTVEGTSNPNLYWYRQAAGRGLQLLFYSVGIGQISSEVPQNLSASRPQDRQFILSSKKLLLSDSGFYLCAWSAGRAGGSEQFFGPGTRLTVL.